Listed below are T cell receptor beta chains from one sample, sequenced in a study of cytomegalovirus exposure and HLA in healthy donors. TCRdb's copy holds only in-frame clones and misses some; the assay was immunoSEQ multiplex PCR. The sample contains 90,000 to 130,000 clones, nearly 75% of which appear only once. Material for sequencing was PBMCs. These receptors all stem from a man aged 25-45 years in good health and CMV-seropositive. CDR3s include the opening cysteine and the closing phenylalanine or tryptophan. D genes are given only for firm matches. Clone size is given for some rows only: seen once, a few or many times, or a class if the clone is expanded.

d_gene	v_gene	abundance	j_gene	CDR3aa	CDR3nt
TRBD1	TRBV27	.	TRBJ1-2	CASGGQGDYGYTF	TGTGCCAGCGGGGGACAGGGGGACTATGGCTACACCTTC
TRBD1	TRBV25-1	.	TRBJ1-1	CATGGQGRTEAFF	TGTGCCACCGGCGGACAGGGTAGGACTGAAGCTTTCTTT
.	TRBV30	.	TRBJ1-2	CAWSPGEGANYGYTF	TGTGCCTGGAGTCCGGGGGAGGGTGCTAACTATGGCTACACCTTC
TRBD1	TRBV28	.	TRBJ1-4	CASTLTGGDTNEKLFF	TGTGCCAGCACCCTGACAGGGGGCGATACTAATGAAAAACTGTTTTTT
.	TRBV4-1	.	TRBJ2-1	CASSFPEGLINEQFF	TGCGCCAGCAGCTTCCCGGAGGGGCTAATCAATGAGCAGTTCTTC
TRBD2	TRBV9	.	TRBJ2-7	CASSVGTSGGYEQYF	TGTGCCAGCAGCGTAGGGACTAGCGGGGGTTACGAGCAGTACTTC
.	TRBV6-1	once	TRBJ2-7	CASRSLGVYEQYF	TGTGCCAGCAGGTCACTCGGGGTTTACGAGCAGTACTTC
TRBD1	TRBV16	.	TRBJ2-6	CASSQLPPGTGLSGANVLTF	TGTGCCAGCAGCCAATTACCCCCAGGGACAGGGCTCTCTGGGGCCAACGTCCTGACTTTC
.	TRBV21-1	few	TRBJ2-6	CASSRGSLSGANVLTF	TGTGCCAGCAGCAGGGGCAGCCTCTCTGGGGCCAACGTCCTGACTTTC
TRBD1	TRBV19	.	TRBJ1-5	CASSRGTGSQPQHF	TGTGCCAGTAGTAGGGGGACAGGGTCGCAGCCCCAGCATTTT
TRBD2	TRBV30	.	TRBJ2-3	CAWRALSGGRDTQYF	TGTGCCTGGAGAGCCCTTAGCGGGGGGCGAGATACGCAGTATTTT
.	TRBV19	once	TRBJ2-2	CASTIGRSAGTGELFF	TGTGCCAGTACCATAGGTCGATCTGCGGGCACCGGGGAGCTGTTTTTT
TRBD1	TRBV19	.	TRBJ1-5	CARHRGEDHQPQHF	TGTGCCAGGCACAGGGGAGAGGACCATCAGCCCCAGCATTTT
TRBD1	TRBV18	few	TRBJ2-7	CASSSGTADSYEQYF	TGTGCCAGCTCTTCCGGGACAGCGGATTCCTACGAGCAGTACTTC
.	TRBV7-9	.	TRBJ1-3	CASSQDLGSGNTIYF	TGTGCCAGCAGCCAAGACTTAGGCTCTGGAAACACCATATATTTT
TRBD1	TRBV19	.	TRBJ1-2	CASSPDREAYGYPF	TGTGCCAGTAGCCCCGACAGGGAGGCCTATGGCTACCCCTTC
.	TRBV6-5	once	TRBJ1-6	CASSYDSQSPLHF	TGTGCCAGCAGTTACGACAGTCAATCACCCCTCCACTTT
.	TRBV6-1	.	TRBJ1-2	CASSENRLEGYTF	TGTGCCAGCAGTGAAAACAGGTTGGAAGGCTACACCTTC
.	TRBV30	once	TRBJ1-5	CAWRDSTYSNQPQHF	TGTGCCTGGAGGGACAGTACCTATAGCAATCAGCCCCAGCATTTT
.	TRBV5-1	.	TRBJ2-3	CASSQGGTSTDTQYF	TGCGCCAGCAGCCAGGGCGGGACTAGCACAGATACGCAGTATTTT
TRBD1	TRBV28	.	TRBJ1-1	CASSPGQGAEAFF	TGTGCCAGCAGCCCGGGACAGGGGGCTGAAGCTTTCTTT
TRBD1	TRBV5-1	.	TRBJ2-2	CASSGTGAGGGELFF	TGCGCCAGCAGCGGGACAGGGGCCGGAGGCGGGGAGCTGTTTTTT
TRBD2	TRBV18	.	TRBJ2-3	CASSREIAGDSTDTQYF	TGTGCCAGCTCACGAGAGATAGCGGGGGACAGCACAGATACGCAGTATTTT
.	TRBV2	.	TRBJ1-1	CASRRTTEAFF	TGTGCCAGCAGACGAACAACTGAAGCTTTCTTT
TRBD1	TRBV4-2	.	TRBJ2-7	CASSQEGTDAGYEQYF	TGTGCCAGCAGCCAAGAAGGGACAGATGCTGGCTACGAGCAGTACTTC
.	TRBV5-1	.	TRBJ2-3	CASSLEPSGGTQYF	TGCGCCAGCAGCTTGGAGCCTAGTGGCGGTACGCAGTATTTT
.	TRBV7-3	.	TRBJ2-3	CASSLIGGASTDTQYF	TGTGCCAGCAGCTTGATAGGGGGGGCTAGCACAGATACGCAGTATTTT
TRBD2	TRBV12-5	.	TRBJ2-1	CASGLERGASYNEQFF	TGTGCTAGTGGTTTGGAGCGGGGGGCTAGCTACAATGAGCAGTTCTTC
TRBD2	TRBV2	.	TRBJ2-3	CASSGLAGGADTQYF	TGTGCCAGCAGTGGTTTAGCGGGGGGTGCAGATACGCAGTATTTT
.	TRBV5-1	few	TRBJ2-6	CASSVISSGANVLTF	TGCGCCAGCAGCGTGATTAGCTCTGGGGCCAACGTCCTGACTTTC
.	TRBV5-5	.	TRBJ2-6	CASSLAGFGANVLTF	TGTGCCAGCAGCTTGGCAGGGTTTGGGGCCAACGTCCTGACTTTC
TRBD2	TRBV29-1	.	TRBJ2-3	CSSLGGGRDTQYF	TGCAGCTCCCTGGGGGGGGGTAGGGATACGCAGTATTTT
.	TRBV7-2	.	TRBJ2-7	CASRKTGNEQYF	TGTGCCAGCAGGAAGACAGGCAACGAGCAGTACTTC